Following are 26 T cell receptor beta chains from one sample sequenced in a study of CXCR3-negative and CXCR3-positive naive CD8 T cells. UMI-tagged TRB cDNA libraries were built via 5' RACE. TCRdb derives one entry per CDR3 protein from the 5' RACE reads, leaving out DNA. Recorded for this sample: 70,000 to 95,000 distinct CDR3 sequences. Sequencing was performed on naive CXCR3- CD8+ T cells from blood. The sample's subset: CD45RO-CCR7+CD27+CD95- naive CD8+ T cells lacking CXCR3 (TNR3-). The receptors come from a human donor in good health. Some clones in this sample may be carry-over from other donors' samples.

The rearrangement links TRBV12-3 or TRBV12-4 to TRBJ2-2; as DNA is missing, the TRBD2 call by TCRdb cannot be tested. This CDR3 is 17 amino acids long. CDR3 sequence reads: CASTLLISGGNTGELFF.

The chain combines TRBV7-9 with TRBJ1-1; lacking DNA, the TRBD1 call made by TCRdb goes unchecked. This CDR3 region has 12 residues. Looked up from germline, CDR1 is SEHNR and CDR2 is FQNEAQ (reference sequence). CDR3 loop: CASSLGRGEAFF.

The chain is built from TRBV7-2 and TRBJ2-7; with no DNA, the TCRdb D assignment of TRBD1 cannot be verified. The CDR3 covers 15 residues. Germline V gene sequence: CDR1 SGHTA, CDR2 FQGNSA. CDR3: CASSLLSGGADEQYF.

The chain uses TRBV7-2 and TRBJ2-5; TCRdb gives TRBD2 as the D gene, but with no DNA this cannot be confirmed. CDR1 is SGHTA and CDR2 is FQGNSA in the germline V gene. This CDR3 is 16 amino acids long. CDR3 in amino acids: CASSFGEARGIETQYF.

The chain's CDR3 is CASSRENTGELFF. The V call is TRBV5-1, the J call TRBJ2-2; TCRdb's assignment of TRBD1 cannot be checked, as there is no DNA. This CDR3 contains 13 residues. Per the germline V gene, CDR1 is SGHRS and CDR2 is YFSETQ.

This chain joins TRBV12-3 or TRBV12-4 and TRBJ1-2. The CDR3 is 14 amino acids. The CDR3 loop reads CASSPILRGGGYTF.

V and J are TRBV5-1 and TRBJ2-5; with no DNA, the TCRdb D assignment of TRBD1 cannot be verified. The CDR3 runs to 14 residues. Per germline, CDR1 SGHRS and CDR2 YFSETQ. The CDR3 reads CASSFTGFQETQYF.

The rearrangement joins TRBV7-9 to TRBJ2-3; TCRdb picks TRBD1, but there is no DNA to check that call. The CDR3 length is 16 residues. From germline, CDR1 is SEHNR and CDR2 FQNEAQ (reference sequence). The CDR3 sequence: CASSPRGTLLTDTQYF.

CDR3 in amino acids: CASSARGPANYGYTF. The genes are TRBV10-1 and TRBJ1-2; TCRdb outputs TRBD1, but without DNA this stays unchecked. Germline loops: CDR1 WNHNN, CDR2 SYGVQD (reference sequence). This CDR3 is 15 amino acids long.

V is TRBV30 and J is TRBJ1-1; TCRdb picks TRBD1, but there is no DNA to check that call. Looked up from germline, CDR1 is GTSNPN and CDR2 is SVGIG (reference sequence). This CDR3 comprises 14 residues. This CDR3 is CAWSRDRGITEAFF.

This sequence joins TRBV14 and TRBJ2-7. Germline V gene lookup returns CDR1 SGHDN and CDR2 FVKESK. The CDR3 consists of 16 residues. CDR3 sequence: CASSPSLGMSSYEQYF.

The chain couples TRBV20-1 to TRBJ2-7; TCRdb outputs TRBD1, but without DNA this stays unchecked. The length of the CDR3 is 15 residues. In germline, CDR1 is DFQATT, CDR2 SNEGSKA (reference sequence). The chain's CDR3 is CALEPPGQGFSEQYF.

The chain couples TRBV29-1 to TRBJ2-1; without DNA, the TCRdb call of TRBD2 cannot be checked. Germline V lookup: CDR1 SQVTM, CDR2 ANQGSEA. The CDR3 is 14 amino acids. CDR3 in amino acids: CSATGTSIYNEQFF.

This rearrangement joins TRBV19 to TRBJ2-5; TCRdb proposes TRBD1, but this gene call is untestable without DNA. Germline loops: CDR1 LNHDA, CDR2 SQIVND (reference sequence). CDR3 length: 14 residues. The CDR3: CASSGGGLRETQYF.

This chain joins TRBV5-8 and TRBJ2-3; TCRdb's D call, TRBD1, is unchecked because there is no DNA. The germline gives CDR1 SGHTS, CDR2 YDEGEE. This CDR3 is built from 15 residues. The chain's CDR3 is CASSKLQPVTDTQYF.

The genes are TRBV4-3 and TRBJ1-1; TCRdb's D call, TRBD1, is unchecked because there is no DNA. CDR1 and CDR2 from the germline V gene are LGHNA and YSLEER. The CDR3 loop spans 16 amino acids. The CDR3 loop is CASGTGGYERGTEAFF.

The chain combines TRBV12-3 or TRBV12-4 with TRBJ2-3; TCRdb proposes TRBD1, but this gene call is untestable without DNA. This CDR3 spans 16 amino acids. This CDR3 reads CASSSTVRGLTDTQYF.

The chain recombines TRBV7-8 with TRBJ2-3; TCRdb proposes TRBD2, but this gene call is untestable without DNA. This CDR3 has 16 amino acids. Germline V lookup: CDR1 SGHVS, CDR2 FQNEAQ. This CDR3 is CASSYWTSGRSDTQYF.

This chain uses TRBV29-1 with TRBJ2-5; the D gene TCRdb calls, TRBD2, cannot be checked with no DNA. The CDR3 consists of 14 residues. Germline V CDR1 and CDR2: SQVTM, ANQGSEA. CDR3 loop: CSVVLLAGGETQYF.

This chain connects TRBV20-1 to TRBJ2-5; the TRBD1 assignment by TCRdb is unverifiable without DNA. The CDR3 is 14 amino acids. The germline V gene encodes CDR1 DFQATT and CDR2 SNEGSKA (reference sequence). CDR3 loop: CSALELFGPRTQYF.

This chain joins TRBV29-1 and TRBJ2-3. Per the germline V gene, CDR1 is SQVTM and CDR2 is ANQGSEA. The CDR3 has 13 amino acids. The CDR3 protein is CSVEFPNADTQYF.

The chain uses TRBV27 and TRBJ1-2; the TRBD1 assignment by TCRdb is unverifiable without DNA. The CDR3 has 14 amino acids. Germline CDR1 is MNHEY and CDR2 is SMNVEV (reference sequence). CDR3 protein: CASALRGTVYGYTF.

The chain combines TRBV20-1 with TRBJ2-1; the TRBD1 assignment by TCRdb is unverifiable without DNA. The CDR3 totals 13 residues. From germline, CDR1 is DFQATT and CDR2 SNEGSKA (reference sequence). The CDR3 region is CSPQFVGAGEQFF.

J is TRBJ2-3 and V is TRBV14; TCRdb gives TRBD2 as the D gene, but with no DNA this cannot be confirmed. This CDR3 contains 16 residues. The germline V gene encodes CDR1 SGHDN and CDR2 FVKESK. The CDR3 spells CASSQGLAGEASTQYF.

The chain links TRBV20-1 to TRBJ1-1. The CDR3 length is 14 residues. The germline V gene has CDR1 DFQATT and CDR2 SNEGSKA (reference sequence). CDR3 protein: CSALVIGQNHRAFF.

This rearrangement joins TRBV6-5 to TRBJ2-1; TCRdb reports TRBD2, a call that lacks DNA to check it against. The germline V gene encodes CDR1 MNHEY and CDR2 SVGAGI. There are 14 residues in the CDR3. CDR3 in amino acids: CASSTSGWDNEQFF.